This TCR beta chain was captured by sequencing in a study of T cells in Graves' hyperthyroidism and ophthalmopathy. Germline assignment: CDR1 SGHRS and CDR2 YFSETQ. The CDR3 consists of 17 residues. Trimming cost V 3 bases and J 5 bases; bases outside gene matches: 14. The investigators amplified TCR beta CDR3 regions from RNA transcripts. HTBI primers were the set used in a first-round RT-PCR of the TCR CDR3. TCRdb used MiXCR to reprocess the multiplex PCR reads, holding one entry per CDR3 protein. The table shows about 480,000 distinct CDR3 sequences, with about an eighth occurring only once. This clonotype was seen many times. The definition of stable Graves' hyperthyroidism was no ophthalmopathy progression within 18 months. Patients aged 18 to 65 had newly diagnosed hyperthyroidism of under 2 months' duration. Patients showing uncontrolled infection, other autoimmune disease, pregnancy or lactation were ineligible.

Specimen: blood. The clonotype originates from a woman under 30 with Graves' hyperthyroidism. This sequence joins TRBV5-1 and TRBJ2-1, with 7 bases identical to TRBD1. Here the CDR3 DNA reads TGCGCCAGCAGCTCGTTGTTGCGACAGGGAGCCCACAATGAGCAGTTCTTC. It codes for CASSSLLRQGAHNEQFF.